Listed below are T cell receptor beta chains from one sample, sequenced in a study of T cell repertoires in cytomegalovirus infection. TCRdb processed the reads anew with MiXCR; each CDR3 protein has one entry. The sample records nearly 550,000 distinct CDR3 sequences, 15% to 20% being singletons. Sample: CD8+ T cells from PBMCs. These receptor sequences come from a human donor in good health (CMV status not recorded). Some clones in this sample may be carry-over from other donors' samples. CDR3s include the opening cysteine and the closing phenylalanine or tryptophan. The D gene is left open where the match is weak. Clone size, where shown, is once, few, many, or a class for clones that have expanded.

v_call	j_call	clone_size	d_call	cdr3_nt	cdr3_aa
TRBV5-4	TRBJ2-2	many	TRBD2	TGTGCCAGCAGCTTGGAACCGGGACTAGCGGCGAACACCGGGGAGCTGTTTTTT	CASSLEPGLAANTGELFF
TRBV10-3	TRBJ2-1	few	TRBD1	TGTGCCAACCAGGGGGAATCCTACAATGAGCAGTTCTTC	CANQGESYNEQFF
TRBV7-2	TRBJ1-1	many	-	TGTGCCAGCAGCTTGACGGGACTAGGGTACACTGAAGCTTTCTTT	CASSLTGLGYTEAFF
TRBV19	TRBJ2-1	-	-	TGTGACAGTAGCGTTCCCAGGGCGGATGAGCAGTTCTTC	CDSSVPRADEQFF
TRBV27	TRBJ2-7	few	-	TGTGCCAGCAGTTTCCCTGAGGGGGGAGAGCAGTACTTC	CASSFPEGGEQYF
TRBV10-3	TRBJ2-2	many	-	TGTGCCACCCAACAGGGAACCGGGGAGCTGTTTTTT	CATQQGTGELFF
TRBV4-1	TRBJ1-1	-	-	TGTGCCAGCAGCCAACGAGGGGGAAACACTGAAGCTTTCTTT	CASSQRGGNTEAFF
TRBV2	TRBJ1-1	-	-	TGTGCCAGTAGGGGAGGGATCGCTGAAGCTTTCTTT	CASRGGIAEAFF
TRBV5-1	TRBJ2-2	few	-	TGCGCCAGCAGCTCTGAGACGAGGGAGCTGTTTTTT	CASSSETRELFF
TRBV4-1	TRBJ2-3	many	-	TGCGCCAGCAGCCCTCTCATAGACAGAGAAGATACGCAGTATTTT	CASSPLIDREDTQYF
TRBV2	TRBJ1-1	few	-	TGTGCCAGCAGTGAAGCGGGAGGGCTAGGGGCTGAAGCTTTCTTT	CASSEAGGLGAEAFF
TRBV4-1	TRBJ1-1	-	-	TGCGCCAGCAGCCTTGCGAGGGCCGGAGATGAAGCTTTCTTT	CASSLARAGDEAFF
TRBV6-1	TRBJ2-1	many	TRBD2	TGTGCCAGCACTCTACCCGGGACTAGCCATGAGCAGTTCTTC	CASTLPGTSHEQFF
TRBV5-4	TRBJ2-5	-	-	TGTGCCAGCAGCTCCCCCGATAAAGAGACCCAGTACTTC	CASSSPDKETQYF
TRBV19	TRBJ1-1	many	-	TGTGCCAGTAGTGTCGGAGTTCCCACTGAAGCTTTCTTT	CASSVGVPTEAFF
TRBV12-3/TRBV12-4	TRBJ2-7	many	-	TGTGCCAGCAGTGACGACAGCTCCTACGAGCAGTACTTC	CASSDDSSYEQYF
TRBV20-1	TRBJ1-5	few	-	TGCAGTGCTAGAGACGGGGCTAGGGGGAATCAGCCCCAGCATTTT	CSARDGARGNQPQHF
TRBV6-6	TRBJ2-5	few	-	TGTGCCAGCAGATTTAACGCGGACCAGTACTTC	CASRFNADQYF
TRBV12-5	TRBJ2-3	few	-	TGTGCTAGTGGTTTGGCGAATTCAGATACGCAGTATTTT	CASGLANSDTQYF
TRBV2	TRBJ2-2	-	-	TGTGCCAGCGGCGGACAGGAGCTGTTTTTT	CASGGQELFF
TRBV19	TRBJ1-1	many	TRBD1	TGTGCCAGTAGTATGCGGGACAGGGTAAAGAACACTGAAGCTTTCTTT	CASSMRDRVKNTEAFF
TRBV7-9	TRBJ1-1	many	-	TGTGCCAGCAGAAAGGGAGTGAACACTGAAGCTTTCTTT	CASRKGVNTEAFF
TRBV9	TRBJ2-1	few	-	TGTGCCAGCAGCGACGGGGAAGACCGCAGCTCCTACAATGAGCAGTTCTTC	CASSDGEDRSSYNEQFF
TRBV6-5	TRBJ2-1	many	-	TGTGCCAGCAGGGCCGGGCCCGGGAACAGCAATGAGCAGTTCTTC	CASRAGPGNSNEQFF
TRBV10-3	TRBJ1-2	many	-	TGTGCCATCAAGTCAGGGACCGGGAGAGCTAACTATGGCTACACCTTC	CAIKSGTGRANYGYTF
TRBV7-9	TRBJ2-7	few	-	TGTGCCAGCAGCCCCCCAGGAACACCCTCCTACGAGCAGTACTTC	CASSPPGTPSYEQYF
TRBV27	TRBJ2-1	-	-	TGTGCCAGCAGTTTAAGACCGGAGAATGAGCAGTTCTTC	CASSLRPENEQFF
TRBV20-1	TRBJ1-2	once	-	TGCAGTGCCGAGACCCAGGGTCAGGGCTACACCTTC	CSAETQGQGYTF
TRBV12-3/TRBV12-4	TRBJ1-1	-	TRBD1	TGTGCCAGCAGTCCCGACAGGGTGTACACTGAAGCTTTCTTT	CASSPDRVYTEAFF
TRBV12-3/TRBV12-4	TRBJ1-6	many	-	TGTGCCAGCAGTGAGGGGGTTTATAATTCACCCCTCCACTTT	CASSEGVYNSPLHF
TRBV25-1	TRBJ2-5	many	-	TGTGCCAGCAGTGAAGGGGTAGGGCGGAAGAAAACCTGGGCCCAGTACTTC	CASSEGVGRKKTWAQYF
TRBV28	TRBJ2-5	many	TRBD2	TGTGCCAGCGGACTAGATAGAGAGACCCAGTACTTC	CASGLDRETQYF
TRBV4-1	TRBJ1-1	many	-	TGCGCCAGCAGCCAATCGAGGGGGAACACTGAAGCTTTCTTT	CASSQSRGNTEAFF
TRBV7-6	TRBJ2-2	-	-	TGTGCCAGCAGCTCGTCGACAGCCGGGAACCCTTACGGGGAGCTGTTTTTT	CASSSSTAGNPYGELFF
TRBV9	TRBJ2-3	few	TRBD1	TGTGCCAGCAGCATAAGGACAGGCCCAGATACGCAGTATTTT	CASSIRTGPDTQYF
TRBV7-8	TRBJ2-3	many	-	TGTGCCAGCAGCAAAAGGGGGGCTACTAGCACAGATACGCAGTATTTT	CASSKRGATSTDTQYF
TRBV7-2	TRBJ1-2	many	-	TGTGCCAGCAGCCCCTTGATGGGCTACTATGGCTACACCTTC	CASSPLMGYYGYTF
TRBV27	TRBJ2-2	many	-	TGTGCCAGCAGTTTCCTAGGACAGTCGAACACCGGGGAGCTGTTTTTT	CASSFLGQSNTGELFF
TRBV11-2	TRBJ1-4	many	-	TGTGCCAGCAGCTTATGGGGACCTAATGAAAAACTGTTTTTT	CASSLWGPNEKLFF
TRBV11-1	TRBJ2-5	many	TRBD2	TGTGCCAGCAGCTTACCCCTAGCGGGAGTAGAGACCCAGTACTTC	CASSLPLAGVETQYF
TRBV29-1	TRBJ1-1	-	-	TGCAGCGGCTACATCAGAGGACTAAACACTGAAGCTTTCTTT	CSGYIRGLNTEAFF
TRBV7-9	TRBJ1-5	many	-	TGTGCCAGCAGCGCCGGGGACAACCGAAATCAGCCCCAGCATTTT	CASSAGDNRNQPQHF
TRBV27	TRBJ2-5	-	TRBD2	TGTGCCAGCAGTTACCTAGGCGGGGGAGGTTCCACAGAGACCCAGTACTTC	CASSYLGGGGSTETQYF
TRBV5-1	TRBJ1-1	many	TRBD1	TGCGCCAGCAGCTCGGACGATGACGACAGGGAAACTGAAGCTTTCTTT	CASSSDDDDRETEAFF
TRBV12-3/TRBV12-4	TRBJ1-1	many	TRBD1	TGTGCCAGCAGTTGGACAGGGTCGAGCACTGAAGCTTTCTTT	CASSWTGSSTEAFF
TRBV2	TRBJ2-1	few	-	TGTGCCAGCACGCCGGGGTCTTGGGATGAGCAGTTCTTC	CASTPGSWDEQFF